The text below deals with one T cell receptor (beta chain). The antigen is unknown. The data originate from a study of T cell responses to AZD1222 COVID-19 vaccine. Broader study findings: Repertoires were sampled only after the peak T cell response. Among spike-specific TCRs, nearly half reportedly target unmutated variant regions. Across the whole spike, CD4 TCRs peaked at regions 160-218 and 743-854.

The CDR3 spans 14 residues. J lost 3 bases, V lost 9 bases, and 3 bases had no gene match. The germline V gene has CDR1 KGHDR and CDR2 SFDVKD. Generated by immunoSEQ multiplex PCR, the TCRdb table keeps only in-frame clones and is missing some. The sample contains 95,000 to 110,000 clones, about 87% of which appear only once. The chain employs TRBV24-1 and TRBJ1-5; TRBD1 agrees at 11 bases. This TCR was recovered from an adult in good health. The material was peripheral blood, obtained on day 0 of AZD1222 vaccination. CDR3 sequence: CATQDRGPNQPQHF. The CDR3 DNA reads as TGTGCCACCCAGGACAGGGGGCCCAATCAGCCCCAGCATTTT.